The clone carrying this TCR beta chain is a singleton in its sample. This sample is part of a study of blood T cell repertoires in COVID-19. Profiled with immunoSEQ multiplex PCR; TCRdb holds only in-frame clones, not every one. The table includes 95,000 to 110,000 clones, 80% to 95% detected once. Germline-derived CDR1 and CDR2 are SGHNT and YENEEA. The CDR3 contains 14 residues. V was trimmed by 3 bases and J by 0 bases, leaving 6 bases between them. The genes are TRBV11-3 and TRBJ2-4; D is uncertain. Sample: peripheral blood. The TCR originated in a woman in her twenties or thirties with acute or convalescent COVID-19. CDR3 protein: CASSLSAAKNIQYF. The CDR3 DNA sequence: TGTGCCAGCAGCTTGAGTGCAGCCAAAAACATTCAGTACTTC. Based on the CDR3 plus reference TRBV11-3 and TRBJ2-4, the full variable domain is EAGVVQSPRYKIIEKKQPVAFWCNPISGHNTLYWYLQNLGQGPELLIRYENEEAVDDSQLPKDRFSAERLKGVDSTLKIQPAELGDSAVYLCASSLSAAKNIQYFGAGTRLSVL.